The 12 T cell receptor beta chains below all came from one sample that was sequenced in a study of blood T cell repertoires in COVID-19. Data came from immunoSEQ multiplex PCR; TCRdb stores just in-frame clones and leaves some out. Counted here are 380,000 or so clones, 70% to 90% occurring once; the ten biggest clones make up around 2%. The sequenced material came from PBMCs or T cells enriched from blood (not recorded which). All receptors derive from a woman in her 40s with acute COVID-19.

The CDR3 DNA reads TGTGCCAGTAGTACTCGACATAGCACCGGGGAGCTGTTTTTT. Translation: CASSTRHSTGELFF. The rearrangement joins TRBV19 to TRBJ2-2; D is undetermined. Trimming took 4 bases from V and 4 from J, leaving 10 bases between them. The CDR3 consists of 14 residues. Germline CDR1 LNHDA, CDR2 SQIVND (reference sequence).

The chain combines TRBV30 with TRBJ2-7; weak D call: TRBD1 (6 bases). V lost 2 bases and J lost 5, with 19 bases in between. The CDR3 has 15 residues. Germline V gives CDR1 GTSNPN, CDR2 SVGIG (reference sequence). The CDR3 loop reads CAWSKLTGMSDEQYF. In DNA form, the CDR3 reads TGTGCCTGGAGTAAACTCACAGGGATGTCCGACGAGCAGTACTTC.

The chain carries TRBV2 and TRBJ1-1; weak D call: TRBD1 (6 bases). CDR1 SNHLY and CDR2 FYNNEI come from the germline V gene. This CDR3 region has 15 residues. Between the trimmed V and J ends, which lost 3 bases and 5 bases, there was a span of 16 bases. The CDR3 is CASSDGRTGLTEAFF. CDR3 coding DNA: TGTGCCAGCAGTGATGGACGTACAGGGCTGACTGAAGCTTTCTTT.

The gene calls are TRBV30 and TRBJ1-5; D perhaps matches TRBD1 (6 bases). The CDR3 runs 16 residues. In germline, CDR1 is GTSNPN, CDR2 SVGIG (reference sequence). V was trimmed by 4 bases and J by 4 bases, leaving 20 bases between them. The CDR3 DNA is TGTGCCTGGACAAAGGGACACTCTGGTAGAAATCAGCCCCAGCATTTT. Translating it yields CAWTKGHSGRNQPQHF.

This clone was seen a few times. Here the CDR3 DNA reads TGTGCCATCACCCAGGGACAGGGATCAGGCGGGGAGCTGTTTTTT. Amino acids: CAITQGQGSGGELFF. This rearrangement joins TRBV10-3 to TRBJ2-2, with TRBD1 matching 9 bases. This CDR3 has 15 amino acids. The trim removed 7 bases at V and 7 bases at J, leaving 10 bases unmatched. The germline CDR1 and CDR2 sequences are ENHRY and SYGVKD.

This clone was counted a single time. The chain links TRBV7-2 to TRBJ2-3; TRBD1 is a possible D gene (5 bases). From germline, CDR1 is SGHTA and CDR2 FQGNSA. Trimming pared 5 bases from V and 0 bases from J, leaving 15 bases between. The CDR3 runs 16 residues. This CDR3 reads CASSQNRYTSTDTQYF. The CDR3 region has the DNA TGTGCCAGCAGCCAGAACAGGTATACTAGCACAGATACGCAGTATTTT.

The CDR3 DNA is TGTGCCAGCAGCAAAAAGGACGGTGGACAGTGCACTGAAGCTTTCTTT. Its protein product is CASSKKDGGQCTEAFF. The rearrangement uses TRBV21-1 and TRBJ1-1; TRBD1 reflects the table's D call only, with no check against the DNA. TRBV21-1 counts as a pseudogene. The CDR3 has 16 amino acids.

Notes on this clone: This sample also contains other DNA sequences that code for the same CDR3. The J gene is TRBJ1-1, the V gene TRBV19; D is unclear. The germline gives CDR1 LNHDA, CDR2 SQIVND (reference sequence). Trimming pared 5 bases from V and 1 base from J, leaving 8 bases between. CDR3 length: 13 residues. CDR3 region: CASSGGENTEAFF. DNA for the CDR3: TGTGCCAGTAGTGGCGGCGAGAACACTGAAGCTTTCTTT.

V gene TRBV30 combines with J gene TRBJ1-5; D gene uncertain. The CDR3 spans 14 residues. V was clipped by 0 bases and J by 5 bases, with 11 bases between them. Looked up from germline, CDR1 is GTSNPN and CDR2 is SVGIG (reference sequence). As DNA, the CDR3 is TGTGCCTGGAGTGTATTGAGTCGGGATCAGCCCCAGCATTTT. Protein product: CAWSVLSRDQPQHF.

About this clone: This same CDR3 is encoded by further DNA sequences in the sample. CDR3 in amino acids: CASSPGGGNYGYTF. The CDR3 DNA follows: TGTGCCAGCAGCCCAGGCGGGGGCAACTATGGCTACACCTTC. This chain joins TRBV7-9 and TRBJ1-2, with a possible D match to TRBD1 (6 bases). The germline V gene has CDR1 SEHNR and CDR2 FQNEAQ (reference sequence). Trimming removed 5 bases at V and 2 bases at J, with 12 bases between. This CDR3 region has 14 residues.

The gene calls are TRBV2 and TRBJ1-4; D is perhaps TRBD1 (6 bases). Germline V gene data show CDR1 as SNHLY and CDR2 as FYNNEI. This CDR3 has 14 amino acids. V lost 8 bases to trimming and J lost 8 bases, with 18 bases between them. The CDR3 DNA is TGTGCCAGCCGAACCGTCCGGGACACCGAAAAACTGTTTTTT. The encoded protein is CASRTVRDTEKLFF.

The chain employs TRBV5-1 and TRBJ1-1; 11 bases are a match to TRBD1. The CDR3 contains 15 residues. V was clipped by 4 bases and J by 5 bases; unmatched bases: 7. Looked up from germline, CDR1 is SGHRS and CDR2 is YFSETQ. The CDR3 sequence is CASSGSGTGGTEAFF. Here the CDR3 DNA reads TGCGCCAGCAGCGGAAGCGGGACAGGGGGGACTGAAGCTTTCTTT.